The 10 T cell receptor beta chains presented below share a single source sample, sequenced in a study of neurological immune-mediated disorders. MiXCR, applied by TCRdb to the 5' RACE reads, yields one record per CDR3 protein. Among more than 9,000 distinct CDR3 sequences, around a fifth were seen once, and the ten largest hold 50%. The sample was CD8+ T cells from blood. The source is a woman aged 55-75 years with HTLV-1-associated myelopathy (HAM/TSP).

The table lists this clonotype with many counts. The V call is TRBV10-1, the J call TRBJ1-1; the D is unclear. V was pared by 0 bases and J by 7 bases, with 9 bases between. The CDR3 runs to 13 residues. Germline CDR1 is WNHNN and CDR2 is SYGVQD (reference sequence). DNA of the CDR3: TGCGCCAGCAGTGAGTCCCGGGTGGGTGAAGCTTTCTTT. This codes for CASSESRVGEAFF.

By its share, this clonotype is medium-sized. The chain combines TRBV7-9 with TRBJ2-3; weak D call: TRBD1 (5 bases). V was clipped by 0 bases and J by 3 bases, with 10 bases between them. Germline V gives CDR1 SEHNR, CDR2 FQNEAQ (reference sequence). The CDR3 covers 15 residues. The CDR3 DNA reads TGTGCCAGCAGCTTAGCGCGTCCAGGGACAGATACGCAGTATTTT. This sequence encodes CASSLARPGTDTQYF.

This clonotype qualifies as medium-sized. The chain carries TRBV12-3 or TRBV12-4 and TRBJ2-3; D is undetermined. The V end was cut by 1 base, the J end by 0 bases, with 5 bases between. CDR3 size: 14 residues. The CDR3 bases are TGTGCCAGCAGTTTAGGTTTGAGCACAGATACGCAGTATTTT. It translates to CASSLGLSTDTQYF.

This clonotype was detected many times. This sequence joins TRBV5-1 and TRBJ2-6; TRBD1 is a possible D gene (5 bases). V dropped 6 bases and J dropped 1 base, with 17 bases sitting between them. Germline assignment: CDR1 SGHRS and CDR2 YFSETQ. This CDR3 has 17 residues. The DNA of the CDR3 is TGCGCCAGCAACAGGAACGCGCCTTGGTCTGGGGCCAACGTCCTGACTTTC. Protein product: CASNRNAPWSGANVLTF.

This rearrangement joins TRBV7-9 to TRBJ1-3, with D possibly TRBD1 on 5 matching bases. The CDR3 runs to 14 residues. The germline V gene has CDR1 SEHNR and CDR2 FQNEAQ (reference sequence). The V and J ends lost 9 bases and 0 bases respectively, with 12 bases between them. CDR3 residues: CARSPTVSGNTIYF. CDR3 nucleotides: TGTGCCAGAAGCCCGACAGTCTCTGGAAACACCATATATTTT.

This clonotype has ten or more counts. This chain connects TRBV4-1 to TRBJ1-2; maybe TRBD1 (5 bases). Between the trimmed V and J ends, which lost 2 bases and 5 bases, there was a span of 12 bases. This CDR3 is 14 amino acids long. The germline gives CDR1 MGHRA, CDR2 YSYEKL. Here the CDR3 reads CASSQNGHPYGYTF. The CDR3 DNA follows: TGCGCCAGCAGCCAAAACGGACACCCGTATGGCTACACCTTC.

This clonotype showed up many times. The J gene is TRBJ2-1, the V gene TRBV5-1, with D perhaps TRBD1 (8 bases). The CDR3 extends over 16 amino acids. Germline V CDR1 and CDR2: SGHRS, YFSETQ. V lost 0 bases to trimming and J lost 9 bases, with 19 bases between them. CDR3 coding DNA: TGCGCCAGCAGCTTGGCCACGGCAGGGGGCGGGGGTGAGCAGTTCTTC. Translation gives CASSLATAGGGGEQFF.

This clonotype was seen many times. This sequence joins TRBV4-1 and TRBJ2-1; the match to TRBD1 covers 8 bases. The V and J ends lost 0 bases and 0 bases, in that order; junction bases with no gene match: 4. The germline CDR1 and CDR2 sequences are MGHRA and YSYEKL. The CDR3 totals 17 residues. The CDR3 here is CASSQDSGTGSYNEQFF. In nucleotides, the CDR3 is TGCGCCAGCAGCCAAGATTCCGGGACAGGCTCCTACAATGAGCAGTTCTTC.

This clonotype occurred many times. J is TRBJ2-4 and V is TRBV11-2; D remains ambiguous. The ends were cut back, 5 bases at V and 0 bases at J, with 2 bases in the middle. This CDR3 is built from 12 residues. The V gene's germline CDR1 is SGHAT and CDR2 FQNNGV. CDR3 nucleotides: TGTGCCAGCAGCCGAGCCAAAAACATTCAGTACTTC. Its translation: CASSRAKNIQYF.

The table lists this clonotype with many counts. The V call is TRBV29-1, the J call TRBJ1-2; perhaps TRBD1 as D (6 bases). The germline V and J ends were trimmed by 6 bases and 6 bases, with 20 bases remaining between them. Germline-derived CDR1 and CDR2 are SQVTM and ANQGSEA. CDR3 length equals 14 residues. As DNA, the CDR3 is TGCAGCGTCGCCCAGGGGTCCCAAATGGATGGCTACACCTTC. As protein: CSVAQGSQMDGYTF.